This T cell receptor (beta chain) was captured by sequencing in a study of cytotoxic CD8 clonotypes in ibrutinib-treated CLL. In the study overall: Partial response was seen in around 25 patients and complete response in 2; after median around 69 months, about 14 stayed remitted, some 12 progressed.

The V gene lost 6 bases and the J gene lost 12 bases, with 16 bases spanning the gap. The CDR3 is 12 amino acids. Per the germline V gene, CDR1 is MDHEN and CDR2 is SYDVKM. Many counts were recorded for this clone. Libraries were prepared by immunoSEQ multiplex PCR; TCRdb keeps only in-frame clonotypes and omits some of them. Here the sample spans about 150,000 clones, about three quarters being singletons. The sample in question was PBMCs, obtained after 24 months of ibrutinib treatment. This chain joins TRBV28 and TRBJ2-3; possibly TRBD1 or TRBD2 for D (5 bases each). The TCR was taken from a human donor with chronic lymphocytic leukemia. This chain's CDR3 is CASSQWGTRQYF. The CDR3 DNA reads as TGTGCCAGCAGCCAGTGGGGGACCCGTCAGTATTTT. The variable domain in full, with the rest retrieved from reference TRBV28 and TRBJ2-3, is DVKVTQSSRYLVKRTGEKVFLECVQDMDHENMFWYRQDPGLGLRLIYFSYDVKMKEKGDIPEGYSVSREKKERFSLILESASTNQTSMYLCASSQWGTRQYFGPGTRLTVL.